This T cell receptor (beta chain) was retrieved from a study of T cell responses to AZD1222 COVID-19 vaccine. About the study: Second doses were pooled across both intervals (about 4 or about 12 weeks).

The repertoire was sequenced with immunoSEQ multiplex PCR; TCRdb's copy has only in-frame clones and lacks some. Found here are 77,000 or so clones, 70% to 90% of them singletons; the top ten hold approximately 19%. This clone has a single count. No antigen is known for it. Study results and caveats: The donor cohort was predominantly white British with a female majority, and clonal diversity may have been underestimated. The peak T cell response came first, and repertoires were sampled only after it. Elevations in Spike-specific TCR breadth and depth followed administration of two AZD1222 doses.

Sequencing was performed on peripheral blood, taken on day 0 of AZD1222 vaccination. The receptor was isolated from an adult in good health.

CDR3 sequence (DNA): TGTGCCAGCAGCCAAGAGCCCGGACAGGCATTACCCACCTTC. Amino acids: CASSQEPGQALPTF. This chain connects TRBV14 to TRBJ1-2; 7 positions agree with TRBD1. This CDR3 is built from 14 residues. The V gene's germline CDR1 is SGHDN and CDR2 FVKESK. Trimming took 0 bases from V and 13 from J; bases not matched to a gene: 11.